The 6 T cell receptor beta chains below come from one sample, sequenced in a study of T cells in Graves' hyperthyroidism and ophthalmopathy (dated by TCRdb to the late 2010s). Libraries were made using multiplex PCR. This sample was sequenced with an Illumina HiSeq 2000. Amplification of TCR beta CDR3 regions was carried out from RNA transcripts. The first round of RT-PCR for the TCR CDR3 was performed with the HTBI primer set and the Qiagen OneStep RT-PCR kit. TCRdb reran the public reads through fastp at Q25 and MiXCR, keeping productive beta chains. Rows matching on CDR3 protein sequence are summarized as one entry with the most common DNA and genes. In this sample the table shows about 200,000 distinct CDR3 sequences, about a sixth of which occur a single time. The ten largest clonotypes hold about half of the sample. Sequenced: blood. The receptors stem from a woman between 50 and 59 years old with Graves' hyperthyroidism.

At least ten counts were recorded for this clonotype. J is TRBJ2-5 and V is TRBV11-1, with 12 bases lining up with TRBD2. Trimming took 2 bases from V and 4 from J; bases not matched to a gene: 2. The germline V gene has CDR1 SGHAT and CDR2 FQDESV (reference sequence). CDR3 size: 15 residues. CDR3 region: CASSLLGLAGETQYF. The CDR3 nucleotides read TGTGCCAGCAGCTTATTGGGACTAGCGGGAGAGACCCAGTACTTC.

In its sample, this clonotype was seen many times. The J gene is TRBJ2-1, the V gene TRBV24-1; 10 positions agree with TRBD2. Germline trimming cut 3 bases from V and 9 bases from J; bases unmatched to any gene: 7. This CDR3 is built from 15 residues. Germline-derived CDR1 and CDR2 are KGHDR and SFDVKD. In DNA, the CDR3 is TGTGCCACCAGTGATGCTAGCGGGAGTGGTGTTGAGCAGTTCTTC. Its translation: CATSDASGSGVEQFF.

The sample holds many counts of this clonotype. The rearrangement joins TRBV6-5 to TRBJ2-7, with 11 bases identical to TRBD1. CDR1 MNHEY and CDR2 SVGAGI come from the germline V gene. V dropped 2 bases and J dropped 2; count of bases not matched to a gene: 2. This CDR3 has 15 amino acids. Written as DNA, the CDR3 is TGTGCCAGCAGTTACGGGGGACAGGGGGCCTACGAGCAGTACTTC. Residues: CASSYGGQGAYEQYF.

This clonotype was recorded a few times. The V and J genes are TRBV28 and TRBJ2-2; the match to TRBD2 covers 13 bases. Trimming cost V 6 bases and J 6 bases; bases outside gene matches: 16. The CDR3 extends over 19 amino acids. The V gene's germline CDR1 is MDHEN and CDR2 SYDVKM. This chain's CDR3 is CASSLASTSGRPGPGELFF. CDR3 nucleotide sequence: TGTGCCAGCAGCTTAGCCTCGACTAGCGGGAGGCCGGGCCCCGGGGAGCTGTTTTTT.

This clonotype was seen ten or more times. The chain has TRBV7-6 and TRBJ1-2; 7 nucleotides match TRBD1. The germline V gene encodes CDR1 SGHVS and CDR2 FNYEAQ. V was pared by 4 bases and J by 7 bases, with 3 bases of the junction left unmatched. This CDR3 is 12 amino acids long. DNA of the CDR3: TGTGCCAGCAGCTCCGGGACAGTTGGCTACACCTTC. It specifies CASSSGTVGYTF.

Remarks on this clonotype: A much larger clone lies one base from this, so it may be a read error. The rearrangement joins TRBV5-1 to TRBJ2-7; D is unresolved. The J call may not be correct, given that the DNA end is closer to TRBJ2-1. The CDR3 sequence is 14 residues long. Germline CDR1 SGHRS, CDR2 YFSETQ. CDR3 nucleotides: TGCGCCAGCAGCTTGGAAAAGGGCAACTACGAGCAGTTCTTC. Amino acid sequence: CASSLEKGNYEQFF.